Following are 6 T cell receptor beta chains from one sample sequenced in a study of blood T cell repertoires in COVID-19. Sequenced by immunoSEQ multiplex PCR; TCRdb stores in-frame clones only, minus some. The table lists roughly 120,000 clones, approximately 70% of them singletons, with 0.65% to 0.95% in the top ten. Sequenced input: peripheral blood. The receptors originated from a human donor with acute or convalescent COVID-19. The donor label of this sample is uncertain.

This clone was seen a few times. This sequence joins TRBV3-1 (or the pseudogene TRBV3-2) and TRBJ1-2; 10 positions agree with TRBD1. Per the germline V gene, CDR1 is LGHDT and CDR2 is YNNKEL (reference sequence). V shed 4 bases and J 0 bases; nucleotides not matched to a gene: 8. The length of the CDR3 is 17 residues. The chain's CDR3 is CASSPIGQGEANYGYTF. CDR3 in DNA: TGTGCCAGCAGCCCCATCGGACAGGGGGAGGCTAACTATGGCTACACCTTC.

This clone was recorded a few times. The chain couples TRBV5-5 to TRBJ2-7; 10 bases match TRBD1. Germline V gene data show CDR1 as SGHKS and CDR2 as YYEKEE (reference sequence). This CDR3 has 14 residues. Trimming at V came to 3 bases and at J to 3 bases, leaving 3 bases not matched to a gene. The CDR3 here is CASSSGTGVYEQYV. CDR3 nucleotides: TGTGCCAGCAGCTCCGGGACAGGGGTCTACGAGCAGTACGTC.

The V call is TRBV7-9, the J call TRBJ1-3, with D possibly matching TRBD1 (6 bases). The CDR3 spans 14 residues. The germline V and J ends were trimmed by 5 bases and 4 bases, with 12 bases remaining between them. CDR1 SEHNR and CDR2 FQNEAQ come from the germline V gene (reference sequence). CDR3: CASSRKDRGNTIYF. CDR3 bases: TGTGCCAGCAGCCGAAAAGACAGGGGAAACACCATATATTTT.

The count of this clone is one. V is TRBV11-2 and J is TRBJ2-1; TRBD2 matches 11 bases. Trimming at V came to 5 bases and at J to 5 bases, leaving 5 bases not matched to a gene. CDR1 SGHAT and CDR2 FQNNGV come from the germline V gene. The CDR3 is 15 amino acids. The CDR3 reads CASSLTSGGNNEQFF. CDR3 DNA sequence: TGTGCCAGCAGCCTTACTAGCGGGGGAAACAATGAGCAGTTCTTC.

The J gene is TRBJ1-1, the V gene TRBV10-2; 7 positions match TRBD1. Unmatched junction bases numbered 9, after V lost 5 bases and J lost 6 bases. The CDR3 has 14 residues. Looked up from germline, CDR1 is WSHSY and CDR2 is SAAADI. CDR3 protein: CASSPTGANPEAFF. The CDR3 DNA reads TGCGCCAGCAGTCCAACAGGGGCGAATCCTGAAGCTTTCTTT.

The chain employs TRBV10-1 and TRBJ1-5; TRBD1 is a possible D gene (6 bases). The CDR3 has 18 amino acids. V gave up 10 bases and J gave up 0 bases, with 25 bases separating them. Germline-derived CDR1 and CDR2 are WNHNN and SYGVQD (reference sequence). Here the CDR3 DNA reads TGCGCCAAGAACAGGGTTCTCAGGATTATATATAGCAATCAGCCCCAGCATTTT. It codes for CAKNRVLRIIYSNQPQHF.